A single sample is the source of the 31 T cell receptor beta chains below, sequenced in a study of T cell repertoires in cytomegalovirus infection. TCRdb re-called the reads through MiXCR, storing one row per CDR3 protein. The table lists fewer than 200,000 distinct CDR3 sequences, 8.5% to 10% of them singletons. What was sequenced was PBMCs. These receptors were collected from a human donor in good health (CMV status not recorded). Some clones in this sample may be carry-over from other donors' samples.

The V and J genes are TRBV2 and TRBJ2-1; TRBD2 is a possible D gene (6 bases). Germline V gene data show CDR1 as SNHLY and CDR2 as FYNNEI. The V end was cut by 6 bases, the J end by 4 bases, with 13 bases between. The CDR3 totals 14 residues. The CDR3 nucleotides are TGTGCCAGCAGACCCGGGACTTCGTACAATGAGCAGTTCTTC. It specifies CASRPGTSYNEQFF.

This clonotype came up a few times. V gene TRBV19 combines with J gene TRBJ2-1; no definite D call. The CDR3 runs 13 residues. V dropped 5 bases and J dropped 5 bases, with 10 bases sitting between them. The germline V gene encodes CDR1 LNHDA and CDR2 SQIVND (reference sequence). The CDR3 region has the DNA TGTGCCAGTAGTTTGAGTCTCCACAATGAGCAGTTCTTC. The encoded protein is CASSLSLHNEQFF.

Many counts were recorded for this clonotype. V usage is TRBV12-3 or TRBV12-4 and J usage is TRBJ2-5, with 7 bases matching TRBD2. Unmatched junction bases numbered 6, after V lost 3 bases and J lost 5 bases. The CDR3 has 14 amino acids. The CDR3 DNA sequence: TGTGCCAGCAGTTTCCTAGCGGCGGGGGAGACCCAGTACTTC. Translating gives CASSFLAAGETQYF.

There are many counts of this clonotype. This chain connects TRBV7-2 to TRBJ2-1, with D perhaps TRBD2 (5 bases). Germline CDR1 reads SGHTA; CDR2 reads FQGNSA. The CDR3 is 14 amino acids. V gave up 2 bases and J gave up 0 bases, with 5 bases separating them. The CDR3 is CASSLRDSYNEQFF. The CDR3 coding sequence is TGTGCCAGCAGCTTACGGGACTCCTACAATGAGCAGTTCTTC. Together with reference TRBV7-2 and TRBJ2-1, the CDR3 gives the full variable domain: GAGVSQSPSNKVTEKGKDVELRCDPISGHTALYWYRQSLGQGLEFLIYFQGNSAPDKSGLPSDRFSAERTGGSVSTLTIQRTQQEDSAVYLCASSLRDSYNEQFFGPGTRLTVL.

The table lists this clonotype with a few counts. The V and J genes are TRBV30 and TRBJ1-2; TRBD1 is a possible D gene (6 bases). The CDR3 has 14 amino acids. With 0 bases removed from V and 7 bases from J, the gap between germline ends came to 15 bases. The V gene's germline CDR1 is GTSNPN and CDR2 SVGIG (reference sequence). The CDR3 region has the DNA TGTGCCTGGAGTGTACAGGGAGCTTACGGTGGCTACACCTTC. Protein product: CAWSVQGAYGGYTF.

The chain has TRBV20-1 and TRBJ2-1; 12 bases match TRBD2. Germline V CDR1 and CDR2: DFQATT, SNEGSKA (reference sequence). This CDR3 is built from 17 residues. With 5 bases clipped from V and 1 base from J, the junction kept 9 bases outside the gene matches. CDR3: CSAPKPGLAGSYNEQFF. The CDR3 DNA follows: TGCAGTGCTCCGAAACCGGGACTAGCGGGTTCCTACAATGAGCAGTTCTTC.

The J gene is TRBJ2-2, the V gene TRBV10-3, with a tentative D call TRBD1 (5 bases). V shed 4 bases and J shed 5 bases, with 5 bases lying between them. The CDR3 spans 12 residues. CDR1 and CDR2 from the germline V gene are ENHRY and SYGVKD. CDR3 bases: TGTGCCATCAGTGCAGGGACCGGGGAGCTGTTTTTT. Translating it yields CAISAGTGELFF.

In its sample, this clonotype was seen many times. V and J are TRBV7-2 and TRBJ1-4; D is unclear. The CDR3 is made up of 12 amino acids. V lost 4 bases to trimming and J lost 8 bases, with 8 bases between them. The germline V gene has CDR1 SGHTA and CDR2 FQGNSA. CDR3 protein: CASSYLGEKLFF. The CDR3 DNA sequence: TGTGCCAGCAGCTACTTGGGGGAAAAACTGTTTTTT. The whole variable domain, remainder taken from reference TRBV7-2 and TRBJ1-4, is GAGVSQSPSNKVTEKGKDVELRCDPISGHTALYWYRQSLGQGLEFLIYFQGNSAPDKSGLPSDRFSAERTGGSVSTLTIQRTQQEDSAVYLCASSYLGEKLFFGSGTQLSVL.

With respect to this clonotype: This may be a read error: a much more frequent sequence differs by one nucleotide. The chain is built from TRBV7-6 and TRBJ2-3, with D tentatively TRBD1 (6 bases). V lost 5 bases, J lost 2 bases, and 20 bases lay in between. CDR3 length equals 17 residues. CDR1 SGHVS and CDR2 FNYEAQ come from the germline V gene. The CDR3 sequence: CASSLQGGQLHTDTQYF. Written as DNA, the CDR3 is TGTGCCAGCAGCCTACAAGGGGGACAATTGCACACAGATACGCAGTATTTT. Together with reference TRBV7-6 and TRBJ2-3, the CDR3 gives the full variable domain: GAGVSQSPRYKVTKRGQDVALRCDPISGHVSLYWYRQALGQGPEFLTYFNYEAQQDKSGLPNDRFSAERPEGSISTLTIQRTEQRDSAMYRCASSLQGGQLHTDTQYFGPGTRLTVL.

The table lists this clonotype with many counts. The chain links TRBV7-2 to TRBJ2-1; 8 positions agree with TRBD2. After removal of 0 bases from V and 10 bases from J, the junction contained 5 bases not matched to a gene. CDR1 SGHTA and CDR2 FQGNSA come from the germline V gene. The CDR3 is 14 amino acids. CDR3 coding DNA: TGTGCCAGCAGCTTAGCGCTTAGCGGGGACGAGCAGTTCTTC. It translates to CASSLALSGDEQFF. The full variable domain, completed using reference TRBV7-2 and TRBJ2-1, is GAGVSQSPSNKVTEKGKDVELRCDPISGHTALYWYRQSLGQGLEFLIYFQGNSAPDKSGLPSDRFSAERTGGSVSTLTIQRTQQEDSAVYLCASSLALSGDEQFFGPGTRLTVL.

This clonotype has ten or more counts. J is TRBJ1-1 and V is TRBV7-3; 8 bases align to TRBD1. CDR1 SGHTA and CDR2 FQGTGA come from the germline V gene. The CDR3 length is 13 residues. Trimming removed 0 bases from V and 8 bases from J; junction bases left unmatched: 2. CDR3 amino acids: CASSLTQGVEAFF. As DNA, the CDR3 is TGTGCCAGCAGCTTAACACAGGGGGTAGAAGCTTTCTTT.

This clonotype was detected many times. The junction departs from germline at one end; a sequencing error may be responsible. The rearrangement uses TRBV12-5 and TRBJ2-5; D perhaps matches TRBD2 (6 bases). The CDR3 has 11 amino acids. Germline values: CDR1 LGHNT, CDR2 FRNRAP. CDR3 in DNA: TGTGCTAGTGGTACCGAGGGACTCGCGGACTTC. Its translation: CASGTEGLADF. Filled out from reference TRBV12-5 and TRBJ2-5, the complete variable domain reads DARVTQTPRHKVTEMGQEVTMRCQPILGHNTVFWYRQTMMQGLELLAYFRNRAPLDDSGMPKDRFSAEMPDATLATLKIQPSEPRDSAVYFCASGTEGLADFGPGTRLLVL.

This clonotype was observed many times. The genes are TRBV7-9 and TRBJ2-5; tentatively, D is TRBD1 (6 bases). CDR3 length: 16 residues. The V end lost 1 base, the J end lost 0 bases, and 12 bases lay between the germline ends. In germline, CDR1 is SEHNR, CDR2 FQNEAQ (reference sequence). The CDR3 DNA follows: TGTGCCAGCAGCTTAGTGGCAGGGGTGTACCAAGAGACCCAGTACTTC. This gives the protein CASSLVAGVYQETQYF.

This clonotype was observed many times. The V gene is TRBV20-1, the J gene TRBJ2-5; 12 bases line up with TRBD1. Trimming removed 5 bases from V and 3 bases from J; junction bases left unmatched: 7. Germline V CDR1 and CDR2: DFQATT, SNEGSKA (reference sequence). CDR3 length equals 15 residues. CDR3 in DNA: TGCAGTGCTGTCCCCGGGACAGGGGGCGAAGAGACCCAGTACTTC. The encoded protein is CSAVPGTGGEETQYF.

In this sample, this clonotype turned up a few times. The V gene is TRBV5-6, the J gene TRBJ2-3; 13 bases agree with TRBD2. The CDR3 runs to 16 residues. Germline assignment: CDR1 SGHDT and CDR2 YYEEEE. With V trimmed by 4 bases and J by 6 bases, 8 bases remained unmatched. CDR3 region: CASSAGLAGVSDTQYF. CDR3 bases: TGTGCCAGCAGCGCCGGACTAGCGGGAGTTTCGGATACGCAGTATTTT.

This clonotype came up many times. The rearrangement links TRBV12-3 or TRBV12-4 to TRBJ1-1, with D hard to call. The CDR3 is made up of 13 amino acids. V lost 6 bases, J lost 5 bases, and 13 bases lay in between. Written as DNA, the CDR3 is TGTGCCAGCAGCCTGGGTCTGGAGACTGAAGCTTTCTTT. Its translation is CASSLGLETEAFF.

The chain carries TRBV29-1 and TRBJ1-5; D is ambiguous. The CDR3 is 14 residues long. Germline V gives CDR1 SQVTM, CDR2 ANQGSEA. V was pared by 0 bases and J by 6 bases, with 12 bases between. The CDR3 region is CSVEDPGSPQPQHF. CDR3 nucleotides: TGCAGCGTTGAAGATCCCGGCAGCCCTCAGCCCCAGCATTTT.

This clonotype was observed many times. CDR3 protein: CASSLGEPQHF. The CDR3 DNA follows: TGTGCCAGCAGTTTGGGGGAGCCCCAGCATTTT. The chain couples TRBV28 to TRBJ1-5, with D possibly being TRBD1 (5 bases). The germline CDR1 and CDR2 sequences are MDHEN and SYDVKM. This CDR3 contains 11 residues. V lost 3 bases and J lost 8, with 5 bases in between.

The chain couples TRBV10-3 to TRBJ1-2; 10 bases agree with TRBD1. The junction had 15 bases not matched to a gene; V was cut back by 10 bases and J by 4 bases. Germline CDR1 and CDR2: ENHRY and SYGVKD. The CDR3 has 16 residues. As DNA, the CDR3 is TGTGCCACGATACCGGGACAGGGGCGCTATCCCTATGGCTACACCTTC. This sequence encodes CATIPGQGRYPYGYTF.

The chain has TRBV29-1 and TRBJ2-1, with 10 bases fitting TRBD2. Germline V gene sequence: CDR1 SQVTM, CDR2 ANQGSEA. The CDR3 has 15 amino acids. V shed 6 bases and J 0 bases; nucleotides not matched to a gene: 5. CDR3 loop: CSVLAGSSSYNEQFF. The CDR3 DNA sequence: TGCAGCGTACTAGCGGGGTCGAGCTCCTACAATGAGCAGTTCTTC.

The table lists this clonotype with many counts. V gene TRBV7-9 combines with J gene TRBJ2-5; 10 nucleotides line up with TRBD1. The J segment lost 5 bases and the V segment lost 5 bases, leaving 11 bases of the junction unmatched. The CDR3 extends over 16 amino acids. CDR1 is SEHNR and CDR2 is FQNEAQ in the germline V gene (reference sequence). For the CDR3, the DNA is TGTGCCAGCAGCCTAATCCCGGGACAGGGGCCGGAGACCCAGTACTTC. Translated: CASSLIPGQGPETQYF.

This clonotype was counted at least ten times. This chain links TRBV7-3 with TRBJ2-5; possible D gene TRBD2, 5 bases. The ends were cut back, 3 bases at V and 3 bases at J, with 11 bases in the middle. The CDR3 consists of 14 residues. Germline assignment: CDR1 SGHTA and CDR2 FQGTGA. CDR3 region: CASSFTGTEETQYF. CDR3 coding DNA: TGTGCCAGCAGCTTCACGGGAACGGAAGAGACCCAGTACTTC. Combining the CDR3 with reference TRBV7-3 and TRBJ2-5 gives the whole variable domain GAGVSQTPSNKVTEKGKYVELRCDPISGHTALYWYRQSLGQGPEFLIYFQGTGAADDSGLPNDRFFAVRPEGSVSTLKIQRTERGDSAVYLCASSFTGTEETQYFGPGTRLLVL.

This clonotype was counted many times. The chain uses TRBV7-2 and TRBJ1-4; D gene unclear. CDR1 is SGHTA, CDR2 FQGNSA, per germline. V was shortened by 1 base and J by 7 bases, with 13 bases between the two germline ends. This CDR3 has 15 residues. DNA of the CDR3: TGTGCCAGCAGCTTAGATATCCACCCAGGTGAAAAACTGTTTTTT. Protein sequence: CASSLDIHPGEKLFF.

The V and J genes are TRBV11-2 and TRBJ2-7; D tentatively fits TRBD1 or TRBD2 (5 bases each). Germline V gene data show CDR1 as SGHAT and CDR2 as FQNNGV. The V end lost 1 base, the J end lost 1 base, and 14 bases lay between the germline ends. This CDR3 has 16 amino acids. This CDR3 reads CASSLGEGKGSYEQYF. The CDR3 nucleotides read TGTGCCAGCAGCTTAGGCGAGGGGAAAGGATCCTACGAGCAGTACTTC.

This clonotype was observed at least ten times. The chain recombines TRBV7-2 with TRBJ1-5; D gene unclear. CDR3 length: 15 amino acids. Germline assignment: CDR1 SGHTA and CDR2 FQGNSA. Trimming removed 2 bases at V and 2 bases at J, with 10 bases between. The CDR3 is CASSLKGSRNQPQHF. CDR3 DNA sequence: TGTGCCAGCAGCTTAAAGGGCTCGCGCAATCAGCCCCAGCATTTT.

V is TRBV19 and J is TRBJ2-5; 9 bases map to TRBD2. Per the germline V gene, CDR1 is LNHDA and CDR2 is SQIVND (reference sequence). The CDR3 has 16 residues. Trimming cost V 3 bases and J 2 bases; bases outside gene matches: 7. The CDR3 DNA is TGTGCCAGTAGTATGGGTTTGCGGGGGGGACAAGAGACCCAGTACTTC. Protein: CASSMGLRGGQETQYF.

The J gene is TRBJ1-5, the V gene TRBV30; unclear D gene. Germline CDR1 reads GTSNPN; CDR2 reads SVGIG (reference sequence). Trimming cost V 7 bases and J 6 bases, with 13 bases left between them. The CDR3 sequence is 12 residues long. The DNA of the CDR3 is TGTGCCTACACGGGGAGCGGTCAGCCCCAGCATTTT. Protein: CAYTGSGQPQHF.

This clonotype has ten or more counts. The chain uses TRBV7-2 and TRBJ1-1; D not resolved. The length of the CDR3 is 13 residues. V dropped 1 base and J dropped 4 bases, with 7 bases sitting between them. From germline, CDR1 is SGHTA and CDR2 FQGNSA. As DNA, the CDR3 is TGTGCCAGCAGCTTAGGCAGGACCACTGAAGCTTTCTTT. Its translation: CASSLGRTTEAFF.

The table lists this clonotype with a few counts. This chain joins TRBV29-1 and TRBJ2-7, with a weak D call TRBD2 (7 bases). Germline V lookup: CDR1 SQVTM, CDR2 ANQGSEA. The CDR3 consists of 16 residues. V lost 5 bases to trimming and J lost 1 base, with 21 bases between them. The DNA for the CDR3 is TGCAGCGTTAGCGGGGCCCGGGACACATCTTCCTACGAGCAGTACTTC. Translating it yields CSVSGARDTSSYEQYF.

This clonotype was seen ten or more times. The genes are TRBV7-2 and TRBJ2-7; D call uncertain. Germline V gene sequence: CDR1 SGHTA, CDR2 FQGNSA. The CDR3 has 14 amino acids. The V end was cut by 2 bases, the J end by 3 bases, with 11 bases between. CDR3 nucleotide sequence: TGTGCCAGCAGCTTATCTTCAGCTGGCTACGAGCAGTACTTC. Protein: CASSLSSAGYEQYF.

The genes are TRBV19 and TRBJ2-1, with 8 bases matching TRBD2. CDR1 LNHDA and CDR2 SQIVND come from the germline V gene (reference sequence). V dropped 3 bases and J dropped 4; count of bases not matched to a gene: 5. The CDR3 totals 15 residues. DNA of the CDR3: TGTGCCAGTAGTATGTCACTAGCGGCGTACAATGAGCAGTTCTTC. Its translation: CASSMSLAAYNEQFF.